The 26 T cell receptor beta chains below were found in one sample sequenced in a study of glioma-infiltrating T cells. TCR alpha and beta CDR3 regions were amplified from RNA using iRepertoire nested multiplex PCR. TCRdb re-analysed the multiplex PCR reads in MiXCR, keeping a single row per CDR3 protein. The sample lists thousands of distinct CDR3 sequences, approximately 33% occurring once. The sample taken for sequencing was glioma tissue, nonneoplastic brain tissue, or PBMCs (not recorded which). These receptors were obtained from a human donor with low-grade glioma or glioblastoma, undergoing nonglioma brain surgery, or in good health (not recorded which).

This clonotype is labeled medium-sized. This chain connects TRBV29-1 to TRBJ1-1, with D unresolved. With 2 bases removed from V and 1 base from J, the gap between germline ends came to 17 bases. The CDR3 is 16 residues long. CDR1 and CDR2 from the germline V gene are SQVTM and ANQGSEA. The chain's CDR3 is CSVESAGPAGNTEAFF. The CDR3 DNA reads TGCAGCGTTGAAAGTGCAGGTCCGGCGGGGAACACTGAAGCTTTCTTT.

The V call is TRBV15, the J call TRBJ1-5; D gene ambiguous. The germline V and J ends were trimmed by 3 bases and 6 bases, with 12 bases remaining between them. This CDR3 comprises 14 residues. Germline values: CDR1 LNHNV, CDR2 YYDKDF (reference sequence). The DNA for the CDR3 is TGTGCCACCAGCAGTTCCGAGGGCGGTCAGCCCCAGCATTTT. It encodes CATSSSEGGQPQHF.

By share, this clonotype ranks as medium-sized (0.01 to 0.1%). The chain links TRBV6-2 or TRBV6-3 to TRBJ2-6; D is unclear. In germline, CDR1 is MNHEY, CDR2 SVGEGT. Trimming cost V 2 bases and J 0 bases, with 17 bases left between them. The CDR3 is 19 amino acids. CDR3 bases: TGTGCCAGCAGTTACAGTGGCTACCTAGGCGTCTCTGGGGCCAACGTCCTGACTTTC. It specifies CASSYSGYLGVSGANVLTF.

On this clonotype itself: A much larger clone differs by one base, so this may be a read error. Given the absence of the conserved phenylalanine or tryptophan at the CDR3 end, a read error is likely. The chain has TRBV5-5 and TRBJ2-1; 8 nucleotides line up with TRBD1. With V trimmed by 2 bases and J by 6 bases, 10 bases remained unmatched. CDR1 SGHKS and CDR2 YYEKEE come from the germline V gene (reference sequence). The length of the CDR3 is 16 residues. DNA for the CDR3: TGTGCCAGCAGCTTAGTGACAGGGGTCTCGTTCAATGAGCAGTTCCTC. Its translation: CASSLVTGVSFNEQFL.

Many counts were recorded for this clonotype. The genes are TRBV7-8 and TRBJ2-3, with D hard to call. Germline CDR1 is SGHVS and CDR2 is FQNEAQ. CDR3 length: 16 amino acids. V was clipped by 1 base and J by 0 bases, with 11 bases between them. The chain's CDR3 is CASSLGRASSTDTQYF. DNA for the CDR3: TGTGCCAGCAGCTTAGGTCGAGCCTCGAGCACAGATACGCAGTATTTT.

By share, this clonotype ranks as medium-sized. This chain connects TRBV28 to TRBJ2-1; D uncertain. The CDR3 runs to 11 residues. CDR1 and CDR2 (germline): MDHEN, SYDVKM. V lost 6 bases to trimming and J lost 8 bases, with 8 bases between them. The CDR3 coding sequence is TGTGCCAGCAGCCTTAGCTATGAGCAGTTCTTC. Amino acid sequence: CASSLSYEQFF.

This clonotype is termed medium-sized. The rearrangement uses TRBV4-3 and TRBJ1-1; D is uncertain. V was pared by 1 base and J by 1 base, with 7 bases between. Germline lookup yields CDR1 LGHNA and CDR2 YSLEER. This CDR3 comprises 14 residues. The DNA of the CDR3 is TGCGCCAGCAGCCAAGGGGTCACGAACACTGAAGCTTTCTTT. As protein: CASSQGVTNTEAFF.

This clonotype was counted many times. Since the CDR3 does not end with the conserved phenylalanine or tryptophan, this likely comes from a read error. CDR3 DNA sequence: TGCGCCAGCAGCCAAGATCCGACTAGCGGGGGGGCGGATTATGAGCAGTTCCTC. Protein sequence: CASSQDPTSGGADYEQFL. J is TRBJ2-1 and V is TRBV4-1; TRBD2 agrees at 14 bases. Germline V gene sequence: CDR1 MGHRA, CDR2 YSYEKL. With V trimmed by 0 bases and J by 8 bases, 9 bases remained unmatched. The CDR3 totals 18 residues.

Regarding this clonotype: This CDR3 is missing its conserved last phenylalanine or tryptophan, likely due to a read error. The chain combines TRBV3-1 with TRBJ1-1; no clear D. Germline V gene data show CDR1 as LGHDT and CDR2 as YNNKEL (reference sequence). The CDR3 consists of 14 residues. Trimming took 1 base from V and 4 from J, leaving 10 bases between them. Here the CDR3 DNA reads TGTGCCAGCAGCCAAGTAGGCGGTGGCACTGAAGCTTTCTTG. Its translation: CASSQVGGGTEAFL.

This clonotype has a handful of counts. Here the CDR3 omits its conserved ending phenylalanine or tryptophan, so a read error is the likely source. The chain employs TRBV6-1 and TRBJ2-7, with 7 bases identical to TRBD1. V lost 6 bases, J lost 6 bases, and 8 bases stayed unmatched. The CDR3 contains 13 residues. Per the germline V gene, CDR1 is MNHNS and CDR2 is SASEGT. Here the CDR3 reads CASRPRGSFEQYL. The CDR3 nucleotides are TGTGCCAGCAGGCCCAGGGGGTCGTTCGAGCAGTACCTC.

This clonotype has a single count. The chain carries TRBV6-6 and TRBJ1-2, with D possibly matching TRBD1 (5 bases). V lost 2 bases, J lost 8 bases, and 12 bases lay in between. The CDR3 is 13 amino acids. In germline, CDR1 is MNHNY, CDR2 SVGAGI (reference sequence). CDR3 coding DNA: TGTGCCAGCAGTTACACCGGGACTGTCGGCTACACCTTC. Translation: CASSYTGTVGYTF.

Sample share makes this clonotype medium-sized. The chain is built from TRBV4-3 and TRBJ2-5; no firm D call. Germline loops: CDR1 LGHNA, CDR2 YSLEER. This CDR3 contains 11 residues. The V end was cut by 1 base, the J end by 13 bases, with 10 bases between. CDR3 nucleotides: TGCGCCAGCAGCCAAGTTGGGCTCCGGTACTTC. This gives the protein CASSQVGLRYF.

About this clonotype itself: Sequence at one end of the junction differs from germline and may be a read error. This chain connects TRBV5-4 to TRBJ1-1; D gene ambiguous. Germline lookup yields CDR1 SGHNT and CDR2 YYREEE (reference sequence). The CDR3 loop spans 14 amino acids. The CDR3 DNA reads TGTGCCAGCAGCCCGACGACGGTGAACACTAAAGCTTTCTTT. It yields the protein CASSPTTVNTKAFF.

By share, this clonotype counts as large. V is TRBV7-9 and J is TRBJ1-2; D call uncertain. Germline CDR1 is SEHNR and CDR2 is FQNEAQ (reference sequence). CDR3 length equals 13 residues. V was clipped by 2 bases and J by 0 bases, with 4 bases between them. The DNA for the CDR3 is TGTGCCAGCAGCTTAACCTCTAACTATGGCTACACCTTC. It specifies CASSLTSNYGYTF.

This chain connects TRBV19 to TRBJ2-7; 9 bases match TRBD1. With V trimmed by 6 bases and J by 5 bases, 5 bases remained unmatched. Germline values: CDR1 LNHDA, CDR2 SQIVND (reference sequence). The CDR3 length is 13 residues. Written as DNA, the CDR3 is TGTGCCAGTAGACAGGGGGCGATCCACGAGCAGTACTTC. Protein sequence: CASRQGAIHEQYF.

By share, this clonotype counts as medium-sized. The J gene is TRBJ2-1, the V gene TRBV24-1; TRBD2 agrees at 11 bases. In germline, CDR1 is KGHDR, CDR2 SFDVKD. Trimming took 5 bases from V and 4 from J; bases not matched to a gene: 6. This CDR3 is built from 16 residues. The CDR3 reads CATSGTSGGSYNEQFF. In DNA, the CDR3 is TGTGCCACCAGTGGCACTAGCGGGGGTTCTTACAATGAGCAGTTCTTC.

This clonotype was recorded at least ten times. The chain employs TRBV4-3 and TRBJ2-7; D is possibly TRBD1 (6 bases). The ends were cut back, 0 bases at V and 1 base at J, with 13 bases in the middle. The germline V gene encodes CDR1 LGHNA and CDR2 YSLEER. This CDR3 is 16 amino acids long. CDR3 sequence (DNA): TGCGCCAGCAGCCAAGATTGGGGGACACATTCCTACGAGCAGTACTTC. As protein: CASSQDWGTHSYEQYF.

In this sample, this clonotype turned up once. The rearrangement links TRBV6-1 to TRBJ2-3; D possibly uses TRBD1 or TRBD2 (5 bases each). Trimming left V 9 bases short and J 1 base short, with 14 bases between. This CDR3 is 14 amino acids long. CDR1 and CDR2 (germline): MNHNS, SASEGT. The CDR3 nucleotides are TGTGCCAGTTACTCGCAGGGACGCACAGATACGCAGTATTTT. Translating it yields CASYSQGRTDTQYF.

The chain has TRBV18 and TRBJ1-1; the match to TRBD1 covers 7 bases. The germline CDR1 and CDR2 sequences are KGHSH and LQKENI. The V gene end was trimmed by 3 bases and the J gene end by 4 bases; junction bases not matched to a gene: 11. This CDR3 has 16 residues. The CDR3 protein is CASSPNTGVVGTEAFF. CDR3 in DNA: TGTGCCAGCTCACCTAACACAGGGGTTGTTGGCACTGAAGCTTTCTTT.

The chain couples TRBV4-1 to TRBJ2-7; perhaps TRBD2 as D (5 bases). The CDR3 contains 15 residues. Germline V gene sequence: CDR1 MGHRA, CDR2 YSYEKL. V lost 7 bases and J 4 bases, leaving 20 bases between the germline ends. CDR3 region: CASNKSVGSSYEQYF. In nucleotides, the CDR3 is TGCGCCAGCAACAAATCTGTGGGGAGTTCTTACGAGCAGTACTTC.

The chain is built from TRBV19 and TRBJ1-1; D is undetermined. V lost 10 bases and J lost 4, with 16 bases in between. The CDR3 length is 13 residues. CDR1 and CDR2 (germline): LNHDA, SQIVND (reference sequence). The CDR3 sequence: CATHRTISTEAFF. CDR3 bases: TGTGCCACCCACAGAACAATAAGCACTGAAGCTTTCTTT.

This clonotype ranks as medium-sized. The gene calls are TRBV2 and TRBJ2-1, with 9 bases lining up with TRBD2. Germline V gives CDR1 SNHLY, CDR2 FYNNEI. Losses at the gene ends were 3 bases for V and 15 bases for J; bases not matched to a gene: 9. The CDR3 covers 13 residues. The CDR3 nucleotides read TGTGCCAGCAGTGAGGGGACTAGCATTTACGGGTTCTTC. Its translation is CASSEGTSIYGFF.

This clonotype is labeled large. CDR3 sequence reads: CASSYGRSSYNEQFF. The CDR3 coding sequence is TGTGCCAGCAGTTACGGGCGAAGCTCCTACAATGAGCAGTTCTTC. This chain links TRBV6-2 or TRBV6-3 with TRBJ2-1; D uncertain. Per the germline V gene, CDR1 is MNHEY and CDR2 is SVGEGT. This CDR3 has 15 residues. With 2 bases removed from V and 0 bases from J, the gap between germline ends came to 8 bases.

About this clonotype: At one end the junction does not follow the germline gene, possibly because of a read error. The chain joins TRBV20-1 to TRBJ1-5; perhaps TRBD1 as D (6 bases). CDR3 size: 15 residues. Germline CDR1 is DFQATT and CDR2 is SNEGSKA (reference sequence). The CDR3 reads CSARNIRGGNQHQHF. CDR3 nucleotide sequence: TGCAGTGCTAGAAATATACGGGGGGGCAATCAGCACCAGCATTTT.

The CDR3 is CARRPRKGKKKKHF. CDR3 nucleotides: TGTGCCAGAAGGCCCCGAAAGGGAAAGAAGAAAAAGCATTTT. This sequence joins TRBV27 and TRBJ1-5; no clear D. In germline, CDR1 is MNHEY, CDR2 SMNVEV (reference sequence). This CDR3 is built from 14 residues. Trimming removed 9 bases from V and 14 bases from J, with 26 bases in between.

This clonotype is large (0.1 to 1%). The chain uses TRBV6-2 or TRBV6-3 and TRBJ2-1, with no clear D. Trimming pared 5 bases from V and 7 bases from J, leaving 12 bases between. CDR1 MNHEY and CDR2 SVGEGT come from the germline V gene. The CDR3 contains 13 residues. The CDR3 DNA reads TGTGCCAGCAGTACCCCTGGGGAAAATGAGCAGTTCTTC. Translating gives CASSTPGENEQFF.